Detailed here is one T cell receptor beta chain. These data originate in a study of CD8 T cells in Susac syndrome. The RNA input was roughly 0.5 to 1 ug, and it was reverse transcribed with random hexamers. A single record per CDR3 protein comes from TCRdb applying MiXCR to the immunoSEQ multiplex PCR reads. The data show 200,000 to 300,000 distinct CDR3 sequences, with 90% to 96% seen just once and under 0.12% held by the top ten. The source of this sequence is a human donor with Susac syndrome. The sample was CD4+ T cells from PBMCs.

CDR3 loop: CSASPPRETQYF. DNA for the CDR3: TGCAGTGCTAGCCCCCCCCGCGAGACCCAGTACTTC. The V gene is TRBV20-1, the J gene TRBJ2-5; no definite D call. This CDR3 is built from 12 residues. Between the trimmed V and J ends, which lost 3 bases and 5 bases, there was a span of 10 bases. The germline V gene has CDR1 DFQATT and CDR2 SNEGSKA (reference sequence).